Each of the 9 T cell receptor beta chains below was sequenced from the same sample in a study of blood T cells in healthy people across ages (dated by TCRdb to 2015 to 2017). The library was prepared using 5' RACE. Instrument used: Illumina HiSeq 2500. The second PCR ran for about 6 to 12 cycles and used a J-beta primer mix along with a sample-barcoded 5' primer. TCRdb reprocessing: public reads trimmed at Q25 with fastp, clones called with MiXCR, in-frame beta chains kept. Rows with a matching CDR3 protein are joined into one entry that keeps the most common DNA and genes. This sample holds about 650,000 distinct CDR3 sequences; under 65% were observed only once. Roughly 12% of the sample rests with the top ten. Specimen: blood. These receptors came from a woman older than 75 in good health.

Concerning this clonotype: A much larger clone is a single base away; this may be a read error. This chain connects TRBV20-1 to TRBJ2-6; D unclear. Per the germline V gene, CDR1 is DFQATT and CDR2 is SNEGSKA (reference sequence). V lost 6 bases, J lost 1 base, and 7 bases lay in between. The CDR3 extends over 13 amino acids. The CDR3 is CSAVMSGANVLTF. The DNA of the CDR3 is TGCAGTGCGGTAATGTCTGGGGCCAACGTCCTGACTTTC.

This clonotype showed up many times. The chain couples TRBV18 to TRBJ1-2; tentatively, D is TRBD1 (6 bases). Trimming removed 3 bases at V and 6 bases at J, with 11 bases between. In germline, CDR1 is KGHSH, CDR2 LQKENI. The CDR3 has 13 amino acids. CDR3 sequence: CASSPRTANGYTF. CDR3 coding DNA: TGTGCCAGCTCACCTCGGACAGCGAATGGCTACACCTTC.

The chain links TRBV28 to TRBJ1-3, with 7 bases fitting TRBD1. The ends lost 6 bases at V and 0 bases at J; junction bases unmatched: 8. The CDR3 has 16 residues. Germline values: CDR1 MDHEN, CDR2 SYDVKM. The chain's CDR3 is CASSPSGTVSGNTIYF. In DNA, the CDR3 is TGTGCCAGCAGCCCATCAGGGACAGTCTCTGGAAACACCATATATTTT.

The chain is built from TRBV29-1 and TRBJ1-1; D is uncertain. The CDR3 has 13 amino acids. Trimming took off 4 bases at V and 0 bases at J, with 9 bases between the two ends. Per the germline V gene, CDR1 is SQVTM and CDR2 is ANQGSEA. CDR3 DNA: TGCAGCGTTGTAAGAAAAATGAACACTGAAGCTTTCTTT. Translating it yields CSVVRKMNTEAFF.

This clonotype was counted a single time. The J gene is TRBJ2-6, the V gene TRBV20-1; 9 bases fit TRBD1. Germline-derived CDR1 and CDR2 are DFQATT and SNEGSKA (reference sequence). The CDR3 length is 16 residues. Trimming removed 6 bases from V and 2 bases from J; junction bases left unmatched: 8. The CDR3 DNA is TGCAGTGCGGACCGGGACAGGGCAACTGGGGCCAACGTCCTGACTTTC. Its translation: CSADRDRATGANVLTF.

The J gene is TRBJ2-1, the V gene TRBV5-1; 7 bases agree with TRBD2. The germline CDR1 and CDR2 sequences are SGHRS and YFSETQ. This CDR3 comprises 13 residues. The ends lost 4 bases at V and 3 bases at J; junction bases unmatched: 1. CDR3 sequence reads: CASSTSDYNEQFF. CDR3 sequence (DNA): TGCGCCAGCAGCACTAGCGACTACAATGAGCAGTTCTTC. The full variable domain, its missing parts supplied by reference TRBV5-1 and TRBJ2-1, is KAGVTQTPRYLIKTRGQQVTLSCSPISGHRSVSWYQQTPGQGLQFLFEYFSETQRNKGNFPGRFSGRQFSNSRSEMNVSTLELGDSALYLCASSTSDYNEQFFGPGTRLTVL.

This clonotype was counted ten times or more. The rearrangement joins TRBV5-4 to TRBJ2-1; unclear D gene. Germline loops: CDR1 SGHNT, CDR2 YYREEE (reference sequence). The CDR3 extends over 12 amino acids. The V and J ends lost 3 bases and 9 bases respectively, with 10 bases between them. The CDR3 region has the DNA TGTGCCAGCAGCTCCGATGGTGGTGAGCAGTTCTTC. Residues: CASSSDGGEQFF.

The chain combines TRBV6-1 with TRBJ2-3, with 15 bases identical to TRBD2. Germline V gives CDR1 MNHNS, CDR2 SASEGT. V gave up 11 bases and J gave up 4 bases; unmatched junction bases: 16. This CDR3 is built from 18 residues. CDR3 region: CASGRTSGRAGYADTQYF. The CDR3 DNA is TGTGCCTCCGGAAGGACTAGCGGGAGGGCCGGGTACGCAGATACGCAGTATTTT.

Note on this clonotype: This may come from a read error, since a much larger clone is one base off. The rearrangement uses TRBV6-6 and TRBJ1-2; 7 bases are shared with TRBD1. Germline V gene lookup returns CDR1 MNHNY and CDR2 SVGAGI (reference sequence). V was pared by 7 bases and J by 0 bases, with 5 bases of the junction left unmatched. The length of the CDR3 is 14 residues. CDR3 loop: CASTPGGANYGYTF. Written as DNA, the CDR3 is TGTGCCAGCACCCCAGGGGGAGCTAACTATGGCTACACCTTC.